One TCR beta chain is described in this entry. Antigen specificity is unknown. Data came from immunoSEQ multiplex PCR; TCRdb stores just in-frame clones and leaves some out. The sample contains tens of thousands of clones, more than 70% of which appear only once. The data belong to a study of vaccination effects on CD4 cells after COVID-19. Study-wide results and caveats: In the late period after vaccination, infection- and vaccine-induced clones contracted markedly.

Sequencing was preceded by expansion of antigen-specific CD4+ T cells with viral peptide pools in the ViraFEST assay. Culture lasted over 9 days before CD4+ T cell isolation. This individual contracted SARS-CoV-2 between March and December 2020, as verified by PCR. Researchers reported culturing over 1.5 million PBMC in each well, adding about 11 IU/ml IL-2 and about 10 ug/ml peptides. Source: CD4+ T cells from PBMCs cultured with a peptide pool, taken before COVID-19 vaccination. This sequence was found in a human donor who had a prior SARS-CoV-2 infection.

The CDR3 bases are TGTGCCAGCAGCCAAGATAACGAAGAGACCCAGTACTTC. Amino acid sequence: CASSQDNEETQYF. This rearrangement joins TRBV14 to TRBJ2-5; D not resolved. The CDR3 sequence is 13 residues long. CDR1 is SGHDN, CDR2 FVKESK, per germline. V lost 0 bases and J lost 3, with 5 bases in between.